Each of the 8 T cell receptor beta chains below was sequenced from the same sample in a study of cytomegalovirus exposure and HLA in healthy donors (dated by TCRdb to about 2017). Library construction relied on the immunoSEQ multiplex PCR assay. For the multiplex PCR, a mixture combining 60 forward primers for TCR Vbeta segments and 13 reverse primers for TCR Jbeta segments was used. TCRdb stores this immuneACCESS table with in-frame sequences only. Part of the clones is absent; in the studies checked, under half of the shortfall reflects unresolved V genes, and no reason is known for the rest. The sample table records about 170,000 clones. Of the sample, approximately 0.82% falls within the top ten clones. The specimen sequenced was PBMCs. These receptors were taken from a woman aged 18-30 years in good health and CMV-seropositive.

The chain recombines TRBV7-3 with TRBJ2-3; D is perhaps TRBD2 (6 bases). Per germline, CDR1 SGHTA and CDR2 FQGTGA. V lost 1 base and J 6 bases, leaving 20 bases between the germline ends. The CDR3 covers 17 residues. The CDR3 DNA sequence: TGTGCCAGCAGCTTAAGGGGGATAGCGGTGGAGGCTGATACGCAGTATTTT. The encoded protein is CASSLRGIAVEADTQYF.

The chain links TRBV6-5 to TRBJ2-7, with 7 bases identical to TRBD1. The CDR3 has 15 amino acids. After removal of 7 bases from V and 2 bases from J, the junction contained 11 bases not matched to a gene. CDR1 is MNHEY and CDR2 is SVGAGI in the germline V gene. This chain's CDR3 is CASTSRQGLAYEQYF. In DNA, the CDR3 is TGTGCCAGCACCTCTAGACAGGGCCTAGCCTACGAGCAGTACTTC.

The rearrangement links TRBV5-4 to TRBJ1-3; D may be TRBD1 (6 bases). Between the trimmed V and J ends, which lost 0 bases and 0 bases, there was a span of 16 bases. Germline assignment: CDR1 SGHNT and CDR2 YYREEE (reference sequence). The CDR3 contains 18 residues. CDR3 region: CASSLVAGQWSSGNTIYF. The DNA of the CDR3 is TGTGCCAGCAGCTTGGTGGCAGGACAGTGGAGCTCTGGAAACACCATATATTTT.

The chain recombines TRBV28 with TRBJ2-7; 7 nucleotides agree with TRBD1. This CDR3 has 14 residues. Unmatched junction bases numbered 7, after V lost 5 bases and J lost 3 bases. Germline loops: CDR1 MDHEN, CDR2 SYDVKM. The CDR3 loop reads CASSTPGQNYEQYF. In nucleotides, the CDR3 is TGTGCCAGCAGTACACCGGGACAGAACTACGAGCAGTACTTC.

J is TRBJ2-7 and V is TRBV2; the D gene is possibly TRBD1 (5 bases). Germline-derived CDR1 and CDR2 are SNHLY and FYNNEI. Trimming took off 3 bases at V and 5 bases at J, with 14 bases between the two ends. This CDR3 has 14 amino acids. The CDR3 reads CASSDPGMGDEQYF. In DNA, the CDR3 is TGTGCCAGCAGTGATCCAGGGATGGGCGACGAGCAGTACTTC.

The chain has TRBV6-1 and TRBJ2-7; TRBD2 aligns across 12 bases. The V and J ends lost 6 bases and 3 bases, in that order; junction bases with no gene match: 6. The CDR3 is 15 residues long. Germline loops: CDR1 MNHNS, CDR2 SASEGT. Here the CDR3 reads CASRETSGGIYEQYF. The CDR3 bases are TGTGCCAGCAGAGAAACTAGCGGGGGGATCTACGAGCAGTACTTC.

The chain recombines TRBV12-5 with TRBJ2-1, with a tentative D call TRBD1 (6 bases). With 6 bases removed from V and 6 bases from J, the gap between germline ends came to 21 bases. Germline values: CDR1 LGHNT, CDR2 FRNRAP. This CDR3 region has 16 residues. CDR3 residues: CASGRPKSGHPNEQFF. CDR3 sequence (DNA): TGTGCTAGTGGCCGACCGAAATCGGGACACCCCAATGAGCAGTTCTTC.

The J gene is TRBJ1-2, the V gene TRBV7-9, with 9 bases identical to TRBD1. After removal of 5 bases from V and 8 bases from J, the junction contained 3 bases not matched to a gene. Germline assignment: CDR1 SEHNR and CDR2 FQNEAQ (reference sequence). CDR3 length: 12 amino acids. CDR3 DNA: TGTGCCAGCAGCCGGACAGGGGAAGGCTACACCTTC. It is translated as CASSRTGEGYTF.